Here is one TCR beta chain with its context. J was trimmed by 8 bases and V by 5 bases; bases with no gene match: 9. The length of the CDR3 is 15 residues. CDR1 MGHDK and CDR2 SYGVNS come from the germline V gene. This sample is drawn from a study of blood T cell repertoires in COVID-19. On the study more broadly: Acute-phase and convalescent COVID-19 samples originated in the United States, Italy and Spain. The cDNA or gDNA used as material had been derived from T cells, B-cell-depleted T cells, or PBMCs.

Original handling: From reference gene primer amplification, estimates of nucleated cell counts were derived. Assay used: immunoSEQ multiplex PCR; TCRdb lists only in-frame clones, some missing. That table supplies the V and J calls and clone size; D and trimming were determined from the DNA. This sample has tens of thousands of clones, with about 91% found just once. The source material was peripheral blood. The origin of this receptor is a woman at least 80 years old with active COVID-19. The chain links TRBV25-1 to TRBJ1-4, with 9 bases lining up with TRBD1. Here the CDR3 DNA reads TGTGCCAGCAGTTCTAGACAGGGGGAGAAAGAAAAACTGTTTTTT. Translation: CASSSRQGEKEKLFF. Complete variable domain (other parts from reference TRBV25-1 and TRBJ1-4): EADIYQTPRYLVIGTGKKITLECSQTMGHDKMYWYQQDPGMELHLIHYSYGVNSTEKGDLSSESTVSRIRTEHFPLTLESARPSHTSQYLCASSSRQGEKEKLFFGSGTQLSVL.